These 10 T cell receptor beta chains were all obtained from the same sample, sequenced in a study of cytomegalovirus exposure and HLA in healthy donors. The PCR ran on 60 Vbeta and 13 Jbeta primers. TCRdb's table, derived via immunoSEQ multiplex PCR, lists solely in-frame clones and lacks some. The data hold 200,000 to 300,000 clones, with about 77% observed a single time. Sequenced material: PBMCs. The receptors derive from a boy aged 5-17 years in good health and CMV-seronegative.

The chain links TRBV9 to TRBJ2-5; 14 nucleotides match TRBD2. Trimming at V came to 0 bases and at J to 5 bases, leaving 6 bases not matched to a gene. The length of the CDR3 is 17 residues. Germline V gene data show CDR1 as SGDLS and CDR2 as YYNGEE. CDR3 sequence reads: CASSVAGLAGGQETQYF. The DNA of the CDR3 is TGTGCCAGCAGCGTAGCCGGACTAGCGGGAGGTCAGGAGACCCAGTACTTC.

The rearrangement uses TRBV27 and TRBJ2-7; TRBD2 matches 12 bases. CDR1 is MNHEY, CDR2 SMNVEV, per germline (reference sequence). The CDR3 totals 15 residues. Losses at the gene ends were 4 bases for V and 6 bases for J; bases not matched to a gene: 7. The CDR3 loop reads CASSSTSGSIFEQYF. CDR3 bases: TGTGCCAGCAGTTCGACTAGCGGGAGTATCTTCGAGCAGTACTTC.

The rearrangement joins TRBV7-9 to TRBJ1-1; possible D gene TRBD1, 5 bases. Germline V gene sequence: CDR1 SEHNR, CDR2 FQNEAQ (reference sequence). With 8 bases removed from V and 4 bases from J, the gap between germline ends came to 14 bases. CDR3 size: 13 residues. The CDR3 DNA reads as TGTGCCAGCTCCATTGGGGGGGGCACTGAAGCTTTCTTT. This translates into CASSIGGGTEAFF.

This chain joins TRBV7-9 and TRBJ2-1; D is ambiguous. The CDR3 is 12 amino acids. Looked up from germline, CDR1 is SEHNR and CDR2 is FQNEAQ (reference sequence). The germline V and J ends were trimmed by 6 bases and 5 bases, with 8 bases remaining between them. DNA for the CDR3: TGTGCCAGCAGTCGGAGAGACAATGAGCAGTTCTTC. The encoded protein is CASSRRDNEQFF.

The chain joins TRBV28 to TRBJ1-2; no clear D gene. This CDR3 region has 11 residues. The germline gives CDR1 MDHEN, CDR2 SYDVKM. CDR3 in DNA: TGTGTCGCCAGGTCTAACTATGGCTACACCTTC. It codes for CVARSNYGYTF.

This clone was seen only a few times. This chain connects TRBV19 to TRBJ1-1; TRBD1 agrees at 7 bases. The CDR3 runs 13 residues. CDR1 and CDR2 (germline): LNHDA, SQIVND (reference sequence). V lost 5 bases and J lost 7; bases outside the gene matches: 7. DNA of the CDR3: TGTGCCAGTAGTGCGAGGGGGCTTGGTGAAGCTTTCTTT. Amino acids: CASSARGLGEAFF.

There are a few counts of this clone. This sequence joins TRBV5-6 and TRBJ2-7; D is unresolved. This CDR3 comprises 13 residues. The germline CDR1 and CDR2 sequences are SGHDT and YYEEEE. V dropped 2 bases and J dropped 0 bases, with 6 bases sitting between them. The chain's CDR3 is CASSFRNSYEQYF. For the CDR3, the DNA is TGTGCCAGCAGCTTCAGGAACTCCTACGAGCAGTACTTC. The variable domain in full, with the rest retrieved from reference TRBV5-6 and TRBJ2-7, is DAGVTQSPTHLIKTRGQQVTLRCSPKSGHDTVSWYQQALGQGPQFIFQYYEEEERQRGNFPDRFSGHQFPNYSSELNVNALLLGDSALYLCASSFRNSYEQYFGPGTRLTVT.

CDR3 residues: CASRGRTRWNEKLFF. In DNA form, the CDR3 reads TGTGCCAGTAGGGGGAGGACTCGGTGGAATGAAAAACTGTTTTTT. This chain links TRBV19 with TRBJ1-4, with no clear D. The CDR3 contains 15 residues. CDR1 and CDR2 (germline): LNHDA, SQIVND (reference sequence). Trimming left V 6 bases short and J 5 bases short, with 16 bases between.

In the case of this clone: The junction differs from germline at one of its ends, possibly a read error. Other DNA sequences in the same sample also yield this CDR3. CDR3 protein: CASTMSDRLYGYTF. Here the CDR3 DNA reads TGTGCCAGCACCATGTCGGACAGGCTCTATGGCTATACCTTC. The gene calls are TRBV6-1 and TRBJ1-2, with 7 bases identical to TRBD1. This CDR3 contains 14 residues. Germline V lookup: CDR1 MNHNS, CDR2 SASEGT.

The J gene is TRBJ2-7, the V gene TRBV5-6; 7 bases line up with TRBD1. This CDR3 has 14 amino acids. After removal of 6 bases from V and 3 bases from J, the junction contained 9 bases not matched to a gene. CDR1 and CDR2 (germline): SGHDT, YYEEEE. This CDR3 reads CASTTDRISYEQYF. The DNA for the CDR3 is TGTGCCAGCACCACGGACAGGATTAGCTACGAGCAGTACTTC.